This T cell receptor beta chain was captured by sequencing in a study of blood T cell repertoires in COVID-19. Study background: There were acute and convalescent COVID-19 samples, and they came from the United States, Italy and Spain. The analysed material was cDNA or gDNA that came from T cells, B-cell-depleted T cells, or PBMCs.

Per the authors' pipeline: Amplification with reference gene primers provided the estimates of nucleated cell counts. The repertoire was sequenced with immunoSEQ multiplex PCR; TCRdb's copy has only in-frame clones and lacks some. V, J and clone size are taken as reported in that table, and D and trimming were inferred from the DNA itself. The table lists about 140,000 clones, roughly 88% of them singletons. This CDR3 comprises 18 residues. Germline V lookup: CDR1 SGHTA, CDR2 FQGTGA. With 2 bases clipped from V and 8 bases from J, the junction kept 16 bases outside the gene matches. This TCR came from a woman between 55 and 75 years old with acute or convalescent COVID-19. This chain connects TRBV7-3 to TRBJ2-1, with 9 positions matching TRBD2. Sequenced: peripheral blood. The DNA for the CDR3 is TGTGCCAGCAGCTTAGTGACTAGCGGACCCCCGACGGGGGATGAGCAGTTCTTC. Amino acids: CASSLVTSGPPTGDEQFF.